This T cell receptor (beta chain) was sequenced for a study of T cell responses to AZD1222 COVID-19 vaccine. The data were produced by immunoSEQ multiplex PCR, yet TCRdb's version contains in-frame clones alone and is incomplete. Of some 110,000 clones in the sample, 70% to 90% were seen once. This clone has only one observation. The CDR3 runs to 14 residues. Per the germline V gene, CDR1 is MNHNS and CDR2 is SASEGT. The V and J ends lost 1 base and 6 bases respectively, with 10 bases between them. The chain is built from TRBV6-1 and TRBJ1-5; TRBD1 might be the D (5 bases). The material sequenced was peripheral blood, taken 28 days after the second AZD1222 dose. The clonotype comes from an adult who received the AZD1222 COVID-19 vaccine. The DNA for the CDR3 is TGTGCCAGCAGTGAAGGCCAGGGAGGTCAGCCCCAGCATTTT. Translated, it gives CASSEGQGGQPQHF.